The 8 T cell receptor beta chains presented below share a single source sample, sequenced in a study of blood T cell repertoires in COVID-19 (dated by TCRdb to 2020 to 2022). Library generation was performed with the immunoSEQ multiplex PCR assay. Held by TCRdb, this immuneACCESS table contains in-frame sequences only and omits some clones. Under half of the omission traces to an unresolved V gene where checked; the cause of the rest is unknown. Counted in this sample were 210,000 or so clones; about 90% of them appeared once. Together, the top ten hold 0.95% to 1.5% of the sample. Specimen: peripheral blood. The receptors here all came from a man in his thirties or forties with acute or convalescent COVID-19.

V usage is TRBV7-9 and J usage is TRBJ1-1; TRBD1 agrees at 10 bases. Per the germline V gene, CDR1 is SEHNR and CDR2 is FQNEAQ (reference sequence). CDR3 length: 13 amino acids. J lost 11 bases, V lost 1 base, and 4 bases had no gene match. CDR3 sequence (DNA): TGTGCCAGCAGCTTAGAACGGACAGGGGGGGCTTTCTTT. Translated, it gives CASSLERTGGAFF.

In this sample, this clone turned up once. The rearrangement uses TRBV7-6 and TRBJ1-2; 7 nucleotides agree with TRBD1. V lost 3 bases and J lost 6; bases outside the gene matches: 4. The germline V gene encodes CDR1 SGHVS and CDR2 FNYEAQ. This CDR3 contains 13 residues. The CDR3 nucleotides read TGTGCCAGCAGCTTTAACAGGGGAGATGGCTACACCTTC. Residues: CASSFNRGDGYTF.

The genes are TRBV27 and TRBJ1-1, with D hard to call. Germline V lookup: CDR1 MNHEY, CDR2 SMNVEV (reference sequence). CDR3 length: 17 amino acids. The V end was cut by 0 bases, the J end by 0 bases, with 14 bases between. The CDR3: CASSLSGWAPLNTEAFF. CDR3 nucleotides: TGTGCCAGCAGTTTATCTGGTTGGGCCCCGCTGAACACTGAAGCTTTCTTT.

This chain links TRBV24-1 with TRBJ2-2; a weak D match, TRBD1 (5 bases). The CDR3 extends over 17 amino acids. The V gene's germline CDR1 is KGHDR and CDR2 SFDVKD. Trimming removed 2 bases from V and 8 bases from J, with 20 bases in between. The CDR3 nucleotides read TGTGCCACCAGTGATTCCCCGACAGCGACAAGGACGGGGGAGCTGTTTTTT. It codes for CATSDSPTATRTGELFF.

This rearrangement joins TRBV27 to TRBJ1-5, with D possibly being TRBD1 (6 bases). CDR1 is MNHEY and CDR2 is SMNVEV in the germline V gene (reference sequence). Trimming took off 6 bases at V and 3 bases at J, with 18 bases between the two ends. This CDR3 is built from 16 residues. CDR3 in amino acids: CASRAGASHPNQPQHF. The CDR3 bases are TGTGCCAGCAGGGCGGGGGCCAGCCACCCCAATCAGCCCCAGCATTTT.

This clone was counted only a few times. This chain joins TRBV19 and TRBJ1-1, with 7 nucleotides matching TRBD1. V was clipped by 6 bases and J by 4 bases; unmatched bases: 14. The CDR3 is 16 residues long. CDR1 and CDR2 from the germline V gene are LNHDA and SQIVND (reference sequence). CDR3 DNA sequence: TGTGCCAGTAGCGACACAACAGGGGTGGGGGGCACTGAAGCTTTCTTT. Amino acid sequence: CASSDTTGVGGTEAFF.

The chain joins TRBV11-2 to TRBJ1-5; D is ambiguous. The CDR3 totals 15 residues. V lost 2 bases and J 5 bases, leaving 13 bases between the germline ends. Germline CDR1 is SGHAT and CDR2 is FQNNGV. As DNA, the CDR3 is TGTGCCAGCAGCTTATCCGGGTATGGCTATCAGCCCCAGCATTTT. This encodes CASSLSGYGYQPQHF.

The chain has TRBV28 and TRBJ1-1, with D unresolved. The CDR3 length is 14 residues. Trimming took 3 bases from V and 1 from J, leaving 9 bases between them. Per the germline V gene, CDR1 is MDHEN and CDR2 is SYDVKM. CDR3 bases: TGTGCCAGCAGTTTCCGACATCCGAACACTGAAGCTTTCTTT. Translating it yields CASSFRHPNTEAFF.